The sequence of this T cell receptor (beta chain) was determined in a study of cytomegalovirus exposure and HLA in healthy donors (dated by TCRdb to between 2016 and 2019). General notes on the study: According to an earlier analysis of a few hundred of the donors, roughly 180 million T cells yielded roughly 110 million unique TCR beta sequences and around 300 Gb of sequence data. The genetic ancestry cluster associated with self-reported Caucasian donors included around 76% of the approximately 430 genotyped donors. The study aimed to test whether signatures of past pathogen exposure could be identified by cataloging public T cell receptors. On average, around 230,000 unique TCR beta nucleotide sequences were sequenced per donor among 300 to 500 genotyped donors of the cohort, with 15% to 20% of those sequences being non-productive. High-throughput TCR immunosequencing, statistical association of individual TCRs with disease status, and machine learning were combined to predict cytomegalovirus infection status. In the later analysis, no new phenotypic data were used to find candidate immune exposures; instead, reliance was placed on TCR beta sequences and their occurrence across donors. Besides the first cohort of 550 to 750 subjects, a separate validation cohort made up of roughly 130 different subjects was used. To decide whether each TCR beta V gene segment behaved as functional or pseudogenic, an earlier analysis of 587 of the donors relied on high-throughput TCR beta sequencing. The study profiled the T cell repertoires of more than 500 subjects by immunosequencing and related them to cytomegalovirus serostatus. In a later genetic analysis, genome-wide SNP genotypes for about three fifths of the roughly 670 donors were used, and that subset was treated as a discovery cohort. HLA typing included class I and class II loci at four-digit resolution. Around 320 gigabases of sequencing data and 78 million or so unique TCR sequences were included in an early release covering around 600 HLA-typed donors. Because of strong linkage in the cohort, 5 or 6 DR-DQ haplotypes were treated as single units for association and clustering. All discovery cohort repertoires had been generated using a single sequencing platform. A later analysis re-analyzed previously published TCR beta repertoires from 650 to 800 donors and added high-resolution HLA genotyping to study TCR occurrence patterns. Typing coverage differed by locus: A, B, C, DRB1 and DQB1 were typed in roughly 620-640 donors, DQA1 in around 500, DPA1 in 600 to 610, and DPB1 in around 490. Donor age, sex, ethnicity and CMV serostatus were collected together with the repertoire data.

As to this clone: Its antigen remains undetermined. One base away there is no much larger clone; base qualities are not given.

The library was prepared using the immunoSEQ multiplex PCR assay. The multiplex PCR relied on a mix of 60 forward primers for TCR Vbeta segments and 13 reverse primers for TCR Jbeta segments. Amplification of the CDR3 region of rearranged TCR beta genes was performed with a multiplex PCR assay on genomic DNA. The Illumina HiSeq System was used to sequence the amplified TCR beta libraries as 87-base-pair reads. Processing in the source paper ran as follows. Across the 600 to 700 repertoires, a later analysis counted tens of millions of unique TCR beta chains, roughly 11 million of which were shared by at least two donors. A nearest-neighbor algorithm error-corrected the raw reads and collapsed the reads into unique sequences, merging closely related sequences to remove PCR and sequencing errors. To assign V, D and J gene segments, CDR3 sequences were aligned to IMGT reference sequences. Each retained sequence needed at least a six-nucleotide match to both a V gene segment and a J gene segment. Rearrangements were called productive when the CDR3 lacked stop codons and stayed in frame with V and J; all others were non-productive. Following IMGT convention, CDR3 was defined as the stretch from the second conserved V-encoded cysteine up to the conserved J-encoded phenylalanine. Sequences without an unambiguous match to a single V gene segment were excluded from the earlier analysis of about 640 of the donors. An earlier analysis of fewer than 650 of the donors classified V segments as functional when productive rearrangements were above 56.7% and as segregating when the standard deviation between donors was above 5%. A statistical classification framework was developed to diagnose cytomegalovirus status using the catalog of TCR beta chain sequences. A later analysis assigned V and J genes by comparing TCR nucleotide sequences with IMGT/GENE-DB human TR gene sequences. In a later analysis, CDR3 sequences and most-parsimonious VDJ recombination scenarios were assigned using the TCRdist pipeline. In a later analysis, every TCR beta chain was defined by the combination of its CDR3 amino acid sequence and its V-gene family, and reads without a unique V-gene family were dropped. To address suspected cross-contamination and a sequencing artifact, a later analysis removed some 620 highly shared, low-generation-probability nucleotide sequences. A later analysis calculated a clonal expansion index for each public chain from normalized within-repertoire ranks of inferred template counts. Generation probabilities in a later analysis came from a VDJ recombination model fitted to out-of-frame rearrangements, and those results were checked against IGoR. Hypergeometric tests were used in a later analysis to score TCR-TCR, TCR-HLA and TCR-CMV co-occurrence, with a repertoire-size bias correction applied to the TCR pairs. False discovery rates were estimated in a later analysis by permuting HLA or CMV assignments 20 times. In a later analysis, co-occurring TCRs were grouped with DBSCAN, and TCRdist sequence similarity was added when clustering was performed within HLA-allele-positive subsets. For co-occurrence clustering, repertoires with fewer than 30,000 or more than 120,000 public chains were excluded, along with five or six repertoires with anomalous nucleotide sharing. TCRdb's version of the immuneACCESS table is confined to in-frame rearrangements and falls short of the full clone set. An unresolved V gene accounts for under half of the shortfall where checked; the remainder is of unknown origin. V, J and clone size reflect that table, while D and trimming were determined from the DNA. This sample comprises about 180,000 clones, approximately 82% of them detected only once. More than 0.95% of the sample belongs to the ten largest clones.

In total, over 600 healthy bone marrow donors made up the cohort. At the time of sampling, every cohort member was nominally healthy, though immune exposures that went unrecorded were likely present. The donor was CMV seropositive and was included in the group of 289 seropositive cohort members. A peripheral blood sample was provided by each donor, and peripheral blood mononuclear cells were used for TCR beta sequencing. The Qiagen DNeasy Blood Extraction Kit was used to extract genomic DNA from the blood cell samples. Inclusive of the bounding cysteine and phenylalanine, the CDR3 is 16 residues long. Here the CDR3 DNA is all that survives: 48 bases in frame from base 1. Here V drops 3 bases and J drops 8 bases, and the junction holds 6 bases not matched to any gene. The germline V gene encodes CDR1 MGHDK and CDR2 SYGVNS. Here is what the overall study found, with its caveats: Because HLA typing was missing for some donors at each locus, association tests included only the typed subset. Only TCR beta chains were sequenced in this cohort, and the absence of alpha or paired-chain data limited detectable features. A later analysis found that HLA-associated TCR beta chains were more clonally expanded and had lower generation probabilities than equally common non-associated chains. Correlated functional status among segregating V segments might be attributable to linkage disequilibrium, but an unknown experimental factor could not be ruled out. In a later analysis, about 16,000 TCR beta sequences were associated with specific HLA alleles at a false discovery rate of 0.05. V-gene and J-gene trimming of TCR beta chains was associated with a missense DCLRE1C variant in a later genetic analysis, and the association was replicated in an independent cohort. In a later analysis, TCR association rates were found to vary across HLA loci, with the most associated TCRs seen for DRB1 alleles and the fewest for HLA-C alleles. In a later analysis, most CMV-associated TCR beta chains were found to appear HLA-restricted, with HLA associations seemingly driven largely by CMV exposure. In vitro tests confirmed that a few of the cytomegalovirus-associated TCR beta chains recognize cytomegalovirus antigens. Some IMGT-functional V segments, including TRBV6-2 and TRBV6-3, could not be told apart with the 87-base-pair reads, so those segments were excluded. Several of the top co-occurrence clusters appeared to be linked to parvovirus B19, influenza, CMV and Epstein-Barr virus, according to a later analysis. Because counts were too low, some 17 rarely observed V segments, including chromosome 9 orphons, were excluded from the earlier analysis of 587 of the donors. It was suggested by the authors that the approach could potentially be generalized to other disease states and immunological phenotypes. A cluster of highly shared sequence variants was judged likely to be a technical artifact of the sequencing pipeline. A further reported finding was that TCR beta sequences accurately predicted the HLA-A and HLA-B alleles for most subjects in the first cohort. Across donors, most TCR sequences were observed very rarely, whereas some public TCRs were present in many individuals. In the study, about 150 TCR beta chains were listed as associated with cytomegalovirus. Compared with the approximately 700-donor mean, donors in an Asian-associated ancestry cluster had fewer N-insertions in productive TCRs, according to a later genetic analysis. Presence/absence analyses assumed roughly uniform sequencing depth across donors, an assumption that may not hold. The classifier was reported to diagnose cytomegalovirus status with high specificity and sensitivity in both the original and validation cohorts. For the cohort, immune exposure information was limited to CMV serostatus. Assigning TCR associations to individual alleles was difficult when HLA alleles, especially DR and DQ, strongly co-occurred. In an earlier analysis of around 600 of the donors, most TCR beta V segments appeared in productive rearrangements about 87% or about 30% of the time, broadly matching IMGT annotations.

The chain uses TRBV25-1 and TRBJ1-6, with 11 bases in between that match TRBD1. The source is a girl aged 2 to 9 in good health and CMV-seropositive. The sequenced sample consisted of PBMCs. CDR3 region: CASSDRTGGLYSPLHF. The sequence in DNA is TGTGCCAGCAGTGACCGGACAGGGGGCTTGTATTCACCCCTCCACTTT.